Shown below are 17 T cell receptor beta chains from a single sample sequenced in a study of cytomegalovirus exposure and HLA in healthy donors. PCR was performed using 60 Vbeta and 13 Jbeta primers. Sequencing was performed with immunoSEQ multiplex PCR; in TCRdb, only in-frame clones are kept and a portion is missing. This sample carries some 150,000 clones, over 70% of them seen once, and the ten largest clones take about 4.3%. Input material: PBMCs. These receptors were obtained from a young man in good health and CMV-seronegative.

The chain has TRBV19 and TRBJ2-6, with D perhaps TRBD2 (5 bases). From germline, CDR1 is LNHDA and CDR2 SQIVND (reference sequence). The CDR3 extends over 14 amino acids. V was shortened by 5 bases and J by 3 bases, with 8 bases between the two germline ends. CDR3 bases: TGTGCCAGTAGTGAGGGCCTTGGGGCCAACGTCCTGACTTTC. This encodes CASSEGLGANVLTF.

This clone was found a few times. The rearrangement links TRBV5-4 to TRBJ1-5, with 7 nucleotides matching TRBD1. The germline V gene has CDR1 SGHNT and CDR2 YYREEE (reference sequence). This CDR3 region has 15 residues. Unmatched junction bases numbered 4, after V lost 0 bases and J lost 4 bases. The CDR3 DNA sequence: TGTGCCAGCAGCTTGGACAGGGGAGAAAATCAGCCCCAGCATTTT. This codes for CASSLDRGENQPQHF.

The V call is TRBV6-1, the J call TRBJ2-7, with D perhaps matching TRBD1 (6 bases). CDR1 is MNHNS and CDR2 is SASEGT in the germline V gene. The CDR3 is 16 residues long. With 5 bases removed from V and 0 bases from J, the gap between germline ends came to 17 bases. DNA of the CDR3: TGTGCCAGCAGTCAAGACCAGGGGTCGTCCTCCTACGAGCAGTACTTC. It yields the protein CASSQDQGSSSYEQYF.

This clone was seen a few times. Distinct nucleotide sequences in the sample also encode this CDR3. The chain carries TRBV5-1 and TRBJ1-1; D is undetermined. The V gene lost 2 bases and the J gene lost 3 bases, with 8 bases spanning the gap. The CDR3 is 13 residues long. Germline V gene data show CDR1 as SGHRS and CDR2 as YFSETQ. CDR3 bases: TGCGCCAGCAGCTTCGGAGGAGACACTGAAGCTTTCTTT. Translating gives CASSFGGDTEAFF.

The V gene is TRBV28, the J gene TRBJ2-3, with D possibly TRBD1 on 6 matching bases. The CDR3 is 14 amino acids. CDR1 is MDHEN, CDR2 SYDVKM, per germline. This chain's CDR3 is CASGAGAFTDTQYF. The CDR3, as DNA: TGTGCTTCAGGGGCAGGGGCTTTCACAGATACGCAGTATTTT.

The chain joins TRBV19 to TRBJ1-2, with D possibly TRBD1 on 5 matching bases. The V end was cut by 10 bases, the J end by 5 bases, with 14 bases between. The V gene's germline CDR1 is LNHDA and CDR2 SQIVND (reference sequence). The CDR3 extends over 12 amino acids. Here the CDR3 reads CAISIGAYGYTF. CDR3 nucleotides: TGTGCCATTTCGATTGGGGCTTATGGCTACACCTTC.

DNA for the CDR3: TGCGCCAGCAGCCAGCTTCTAGCGGGAGTTCCCACAGATACGCAGTATTTT. Translation gives CASSQLLAGVPTDTQYF. The rearrangement links TRBV4-1 to TRBJ2-3, with 10 bases fitting TRBD2. This CDR3 spans 17 amino acids. Germline CDR1 is MGHRA and CDR2 is YSYEKL. The V gene end was trimmed by 3 bases and the J gene end by 2 bases; junction bases not matched to a gene: 8.

Written as DNA, the CDR3 is TGTGCCTGGAGTGTACTAGCGGGGGCTACTACGAAGTACTTC. Its translation is CAWSVLAGATTKYF. V and J are TRBV30 and TRBJ2-7; 11 nucleotides agree with TRBD2. The germline gives CDR1 GTSNPN, CDR2 SVGIG (reference sequence). This CDR3 has 14 amino acids. V was pared by 0 bases and J by 11 bases, with 9 bases of the junction left unmatched. Using reference TRBV30 and TRBJ2-7 for the parts outside the CDR3, the full variable domain is SQTIHQWPATLVQPVGSPLSLECTVEGTSNPNLYWYRQAAGRGLQLLFYSVGIGQISSEVPQNLSASRPQDRQFILSSKKLLLSDSGFYLCAWSVLAGATTKYFGPGTRLTVT.

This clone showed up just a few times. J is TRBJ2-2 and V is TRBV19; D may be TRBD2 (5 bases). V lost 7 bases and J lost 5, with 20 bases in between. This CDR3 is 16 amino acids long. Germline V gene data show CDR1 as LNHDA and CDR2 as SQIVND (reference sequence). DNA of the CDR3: TGTGCCAGTACTTTCCTGAGGGCCTTATCGACCGGGGAGCTGTTTTTT. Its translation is CASTFLRALSTGELFF.

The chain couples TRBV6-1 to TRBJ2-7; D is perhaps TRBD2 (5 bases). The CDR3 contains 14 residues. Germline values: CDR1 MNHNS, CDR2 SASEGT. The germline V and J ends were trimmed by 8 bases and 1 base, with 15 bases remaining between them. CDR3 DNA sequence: TGTGCCAGCCGGATGGCTAGCCGATCCTACGAGCAGTACTTC. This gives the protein CASRMASRSYEQYF.

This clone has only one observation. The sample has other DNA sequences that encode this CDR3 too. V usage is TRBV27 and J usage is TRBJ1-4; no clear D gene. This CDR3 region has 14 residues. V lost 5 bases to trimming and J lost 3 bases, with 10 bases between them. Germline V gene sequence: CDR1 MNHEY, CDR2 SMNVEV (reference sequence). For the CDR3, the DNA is TGTGCCAGCAGTCTCCTGGGCCCTAATGAAAAACTGTTTTTT. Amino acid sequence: CASSLLGPNEKLFF.

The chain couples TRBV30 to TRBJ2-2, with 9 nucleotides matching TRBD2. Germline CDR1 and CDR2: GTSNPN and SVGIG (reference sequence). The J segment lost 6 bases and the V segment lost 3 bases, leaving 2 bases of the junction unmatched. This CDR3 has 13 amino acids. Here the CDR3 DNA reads TGTGCCTGGAGAGGGACTAGCCCCGGGGAGCTGTTTTTT. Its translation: CAWRGTSPGELFF.

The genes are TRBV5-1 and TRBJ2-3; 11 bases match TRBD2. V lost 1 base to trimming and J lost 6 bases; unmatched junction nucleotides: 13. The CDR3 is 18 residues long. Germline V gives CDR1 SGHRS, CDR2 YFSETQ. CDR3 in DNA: TGCGCCAGCAGCTTGTTGCTAGCGGGGGGTGTACGAGGGGATACGCAGTATTTT. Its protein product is CASSLLLAGGVRGDTQYF.

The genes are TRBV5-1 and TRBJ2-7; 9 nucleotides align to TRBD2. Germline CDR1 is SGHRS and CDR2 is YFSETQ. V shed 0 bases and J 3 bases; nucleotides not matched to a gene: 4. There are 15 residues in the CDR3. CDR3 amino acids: CASSLEASGIYEQYF. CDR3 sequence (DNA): TGCGCCAGCAGCTTGGAGGCTAGCGGGATCTACGAGCAGTACTTC. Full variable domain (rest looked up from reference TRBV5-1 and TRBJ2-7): KAGVTQTPRYLIKTRGQQVTLSCSPISGHRSVSWYQQTPGQGLQFLFEYFSETQRNKGNFPGRFSGRQFSNSRSEMNVSTLELGDSALYLCASSLEASGIYEQYFGPGTRLTVT.

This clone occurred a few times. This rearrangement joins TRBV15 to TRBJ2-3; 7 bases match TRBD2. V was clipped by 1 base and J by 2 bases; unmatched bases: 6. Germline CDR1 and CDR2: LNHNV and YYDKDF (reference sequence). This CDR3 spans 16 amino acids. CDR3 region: CATSRGGSGFTDTQYF. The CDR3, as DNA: TGTGCCACCAGCAGAGGTGGTAGCGGGTTCACAGATACGCAGTATTTT.

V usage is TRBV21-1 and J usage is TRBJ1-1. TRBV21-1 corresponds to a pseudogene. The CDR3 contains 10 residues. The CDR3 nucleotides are TGTGCCAGCTGGGGACTTGAAGCTTTCTTT. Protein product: CASWGLEAFF.

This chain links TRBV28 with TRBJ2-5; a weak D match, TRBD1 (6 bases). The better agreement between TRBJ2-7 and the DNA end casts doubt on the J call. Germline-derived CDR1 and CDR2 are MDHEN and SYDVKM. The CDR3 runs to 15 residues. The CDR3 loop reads CASSFGQPVSYEQYF. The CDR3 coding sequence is TGTGCCAGCAGTTTTGGACAGCCGGTGTCCTACGAGCAGTACTTC.